Sequencing of this T cell receptor beta chain was carried out in a study of shared clonotypes between healthy human individuals. Method: immunoSEQ multiplex PCR; TCRdb's copy keeps in-frame clones and lacks some. The table includes about 1 million clones, about 80% detected once. The CDR3 runs to 16 residues. Germline V gene lookup returns CDR1 MGHRA and CDR2 YSYEKL. J gave up 7 bases and V 3 bases, and 12 bases lay outside the gene matches. The origin of this receptor is a man younger than 35 in good health. The chain is built from TRBV4-1 and TRBJ2-1; the match to TRBD1 covers 7 bases. What was sequenced was memory CD4+ T cells sorted from blood. The sample's subset: CD45RA-negative fraction. DNA for the CDR3: TGCGCCAGCAGCCAGCAAACAGGGGTCTCGTATAATGAGCAGTTCTTC. Translation: CASSQQTGVSYNEQFF.